This TCR beta chain was identified in a study of cytomegalovirus exposure and HLA in healthy donors. Study-level points and caveats: Subsequent analysis revealed that first-cohort TCR clusters tended to co-occur in the 95 to 150 validation repertoires.

Measured with immunoSEQ multiplex PCR; TCRdb has only the in-frame clones, and not every one. The sample contains 150,000 to 200,000 clones, around 84% of which appear only once. Germline lookup yields CDR1 SGHNT and CDR2 YYREEE (reference sequence). Germline trimming cut 2 bases from V and 1 base from J; bases unmatched to any gene: 7. The CDR3 runs 17 residues. On this clone itself: The target antigen is unknown.

J is TRBJ2-2 and V is TRBV5-4, with TRBD1 identical over 8 bases. Sequenced: PBMCs. This receptor was obtained from a man between 18 and 35 years old in good health and CMV-seropositive. CDR3: CASSFETGELNTGELFF. The CDR3 nucleotides are TGTGCCAGCAGCTTTGAGACAGGGGAGTTGAACACCGGGGAGCTGTTTTTT.